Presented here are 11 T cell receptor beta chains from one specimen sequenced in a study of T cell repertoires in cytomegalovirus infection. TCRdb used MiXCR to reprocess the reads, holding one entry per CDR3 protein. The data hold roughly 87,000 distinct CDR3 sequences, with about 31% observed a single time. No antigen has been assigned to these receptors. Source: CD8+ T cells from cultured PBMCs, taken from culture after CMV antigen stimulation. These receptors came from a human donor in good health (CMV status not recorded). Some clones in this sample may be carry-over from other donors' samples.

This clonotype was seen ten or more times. CDR3 sequence reads: CASSQDRGTDTQYF. The CDR3 coding sequence is TGTGCCAGCAGCCAGGACAGGGGGACAGATACGCAGTATTTT. This chain uses TRBV2 with TRBJ2-3, with TRBD1 matching over 10 bases. This CDR3 is 14 amino acids long. Germline CDR1 reads SNHLY; CDR2 reads FYNNEI. The ends lost 6 bases at V and 3 bases at J; junction bases unmatched: 3.

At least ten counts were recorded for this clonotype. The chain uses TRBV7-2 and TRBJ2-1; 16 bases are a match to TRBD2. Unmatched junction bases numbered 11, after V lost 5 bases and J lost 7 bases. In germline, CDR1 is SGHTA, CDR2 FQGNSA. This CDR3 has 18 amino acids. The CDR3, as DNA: TGTGCCAGCAGCCCACGCTCCGGGACTAGCGGGGGGGCGAATGAGCAGTTCTTC. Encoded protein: CASSPRSGTSGGANEQFF.

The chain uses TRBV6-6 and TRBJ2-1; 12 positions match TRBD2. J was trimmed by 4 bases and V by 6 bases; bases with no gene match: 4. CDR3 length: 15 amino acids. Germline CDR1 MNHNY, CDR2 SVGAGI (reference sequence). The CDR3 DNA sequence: TGTGCCAGCAGGTCTAGCGGGGGGGGATACAATGAGCAGTTCTTC. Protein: CASRSSGGGYNEQFF.

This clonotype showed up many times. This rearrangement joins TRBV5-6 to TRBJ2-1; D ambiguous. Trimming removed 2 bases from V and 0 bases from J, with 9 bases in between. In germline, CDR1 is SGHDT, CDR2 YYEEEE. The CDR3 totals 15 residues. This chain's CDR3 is CASSFGSSSYNEQFF. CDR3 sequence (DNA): TGTGCCAGCAGCTTCGGGTCGAGCTCCTACAATGAGCAGTTCTTC.

The CDR3: CASSVWGDSNQPQHF. The CDR3 DNA sequence: TGTGCCAGCAGCGTATGGGGGGATAGCAATCAGCCCCAGCATTTT. The chain carries TRBV9 and TRBJ1-5; D might be TRBD1 (5 bases). Trimming took off 1 base at V and 0 bases at J, with 8 bases between the two ends. Germline loops: CDR1 SGDLS, CDR2 YYNGEE. CDR3 size: 15 residues.

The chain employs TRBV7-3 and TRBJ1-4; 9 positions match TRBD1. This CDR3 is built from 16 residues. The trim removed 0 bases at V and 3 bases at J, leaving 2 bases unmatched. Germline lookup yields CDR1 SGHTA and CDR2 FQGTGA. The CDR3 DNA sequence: TGTGCCAGCAGCTTAACTCGACAGGGGGCTAATGAAAAACTGTTTTTT. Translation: CASSLTRQGANEKLFF.

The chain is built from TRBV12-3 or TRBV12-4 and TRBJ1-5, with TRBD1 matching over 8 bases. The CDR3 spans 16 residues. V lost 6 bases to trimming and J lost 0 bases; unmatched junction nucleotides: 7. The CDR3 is CASSQGTGPSNQPQHF. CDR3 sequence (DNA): TGTGCCAGCAGCCAAGGGACAGGCCCTAGCAATCAGCCCCAGCATTTT.

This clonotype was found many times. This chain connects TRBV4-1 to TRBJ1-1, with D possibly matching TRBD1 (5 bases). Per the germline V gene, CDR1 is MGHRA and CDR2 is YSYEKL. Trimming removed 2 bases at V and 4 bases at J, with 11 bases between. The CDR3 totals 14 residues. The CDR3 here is CASSQWQGSTEAFF. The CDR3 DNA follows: TGCGCCAGCAGCCAATGGCAGGGTAGCACTGAAGCTTTCTTT.

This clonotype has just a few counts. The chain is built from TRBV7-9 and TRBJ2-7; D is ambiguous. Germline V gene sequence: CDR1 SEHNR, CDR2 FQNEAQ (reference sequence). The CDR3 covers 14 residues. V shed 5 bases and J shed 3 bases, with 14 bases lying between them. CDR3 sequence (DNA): TGTGCCAGCAGCGGGGATCCAAACTTCTACGAGCAGTACTTC. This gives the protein CASSGDPNFYEQYF.

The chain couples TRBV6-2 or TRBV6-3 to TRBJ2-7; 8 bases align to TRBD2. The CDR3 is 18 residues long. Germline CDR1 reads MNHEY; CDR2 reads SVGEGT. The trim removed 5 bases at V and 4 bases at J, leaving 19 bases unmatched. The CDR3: CASSTAIQRTAGDYEQYF. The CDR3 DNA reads TGTGCCAGCAGTACCGCGATTCAGAGGACAGCGGGGGATTACGAGCAGTACTTC.

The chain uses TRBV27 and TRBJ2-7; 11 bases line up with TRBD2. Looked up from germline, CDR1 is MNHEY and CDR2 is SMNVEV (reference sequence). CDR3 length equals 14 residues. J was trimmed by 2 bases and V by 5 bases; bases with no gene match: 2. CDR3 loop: CASSRLAGTYEQYF. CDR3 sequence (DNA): TGTGCCAGCAGTCGACTAGCGGGGACCTACGAGCAGTACTTC.